The 10 T cell receptor beta chains below come from one sample, sequenced in a study of blood T cells in healthy people across ages. Then a second PCR, running roughly 7 to 11 cycles, was carried out with a sample-barcoded 5' primer and a J-beta primer mix. TCRdb used MiXCR to reprocess the 5' RACE reads, holding one entry per CDR3 protein. The sample holds about 680,000 distinct CDR3 sequences, roughly 50% seen once. The sample comprised blood. Every receptor here comes from an older woman in good health.

In its sample, this clonotype was seen a few times. This chain joins TRBV20-1 and TRBJ1-2; 9 nucleotides line up with TRBD1. The germline CDR1 and CDR2 sequences are DFQATT and SNEGSKA (reference sequence). The CDR3 extends over 15 amino acids. The V gene end was trimmed by 4 bases and the J gene end by 6 bases; junction bases not matched to a gene: 12. This chain's CDR3 is CSAKRRDRVSDGYTF. CDR3 coding DNA: TGCAGTGCTAAAAGGCGGGACAGGGTCTCCGATGGCTACACCTTC.

The gene calls are TRBV7-3 and TRBJ2-5; 13 bases agree with TRBD2. Germline V gene sequence: CDR1 SGHTA, CDR2 FQGTGA. The CDR3 length is 16 residues. The V gene end was trimmed by 6 bases and the J gene end by 11 bases; junction bases not matched to a gene: 15. CDR3 loop: CASSRLAGGGLNEQYF. The CDR3 nucleotides are TGTGCCAGCAGTCGACTAGCGGGAGGTGGGCTCAATGAGCAGTACTTC. The full variable domain, its missing parts supplied by reference TRBV7-3 and TRBJ2-5, is GAGVSQTPSNKVTEKGKYVELRCDPISGHTALYWYRQSLGQGPEFLIYFQGTGAADDSGLPNDRFFAVRPEGSVSTLKIQRTERGDSAVYLCASSRLAGGGLNEQYFGPGTRLLVL.

A note on this clonotype: A read error may be the cause here, since a much bigger clone is one base away. The V gene is TRBV7-2, the J gene TRBJ2-1, with D possibly TRBD2 on 5 matching bases. Trimming took 1 base from V and 14 from J, leaving 12 bases between them. The germline CDR1 and CDR2 sequences are SGHTA and FQGNSA. The length of the CDR3 is 12 residues. DNA of the CDR3: TGTGCCAGCAGCTTAGTGCTGGGAGTGGAGTTCTTC. Its translation: CASSLVLGVEFF.

The DNA of the CDR3 is TGCAGCGTTCGTCCACGACCTACGGGGTACAATGAGCAGTTCTTC. It is translated as CSVRPRPTGYNEQFF. This rearrangement joins TRBV29-1 to TRBJ2-1, with a tentative D call TRBD2 (5 bases). This CDR3 comprises 15 residues. Trimming pared 5 bases from V and 4 bases from J, leaving 18 bases between. Germline V gene data show CDR1 as SQVTM and CDR2 as ANQGSEA.

The chain has TRBV2 and TRBJ2-1; the match to TRBD2 covers 7 bases. With 8 bases clipped from V and 3 bases from J, the junction kept 19 bases outside the gene matches. Germline CDR1 is SNHLY and CDR2 is FYNNEI. The CDR3 has 18 residues. The DNA of the CDR3 is TGTGCCAGCGAAAGAAATTTCCTAGCGGTAGGTTACTACAATGAGCAGTTCTTC. Its translation is CASERNFLAVGYYNEQFF. Together with reference TRBV2 and TRBJ2-1, the CDR3 gives the full variable domain: EPEVTQTPSHQVTQMGQEVILRCVPISNHLYFYWYRQILGQKVEFLVSFYNNEISEKSEIFDDQFSVERPDGSNFTLKIRSTKLEDSAMYFCASERNFLAVGYYNEQFFGPGTRLTVL.

The chain carries TRBV21-1 and TRBJ2-1. TRBV21-1 is annotated as a pseudogene. The CDR3 length is 17 residues. The CDR3 DNA follows: TGTGCCAGCAGCAAAGGCCAAGCAGGTTCCCAATACAATGAGCAGTTCTTC. Translating gives CASSKGQAGSQYNEQFF.

The chain joins TRBV30 to TRBJ1-1; no firm D call. This CDR3 contains 14 residues. The V gene lost 4 bases and the J gene lost 2 bases, with 14 bases spanning the gap. Looked up from germline, CDR1 is GTSNPN and CDR2 is SVGIG (reference sequence). Here the CDR3 DNA reads TGTGCCTGGAAAGGGCTATACTACAACACTGAAGCTTTCTTT. The encoded protein is CAWKGLYYNTEAFF.

The chain joins TRBV10-3 to TRBJ1-2; D is undetermined. The CDR3 is 12 residues long. Germline V gives CDR1 ENHRY, CDR2 SYGVKD. V lost 6 bases and J 1 base, leaving 6 bases between the germline ends. Here the CDR3 reads CAISLDNYGYTF. DNA for the CDR3: TGTGCCATCAGCCTAGATAACTATGGCTACACCTTC.

The chain is built from TRBV20-1 and TRBJ2-3, with 10 bases identical to TRBD2. Unmatched junction bases numbered 15, after V lost 4 bases and J lost 5 bases. Looked up from germline, CDR1 is DFQATT and CDR2 is SNEGSKA (reference sequence). The CDR3 is 17 residues long. The CDR3 protein is CSANRGASGRLRDTQYF. The CDR3 nucleotides are TGCAGTGCTAATCGGGGGGCTAGCGGGAGATTGAGAGATACGCAGTATTTT.

The chain has TRBV7-9 and TRBJ1-2; D is unresolved. The V gene's germline CDR1 is SEHNR and CDR2 FQNEAQ (reference sequence). The CDR3 is 13 residues long. V was trimmed by 2 bases and J by 5 bases, leaving 9 bases between them. The CDR3 loop reads CASSLRTEYGYTF. CDR3 DNA sequence: TGTGCCAGCAGCTTAAGAACGGAATATGGCTACACCTTC.